A single sample gave rise to the 18 T cell receptor beta chains below, sequenced in a study of T cell repertoires in cytomegalovirus infection. TCRdb re-called the reads through MiXCR, storing one row per CDR3 protein. This table has around 630,000 distinct CDR3 sequences, more than 20% appearing once. The sample comprised CD8+ T cells from PBMCs. All receptors derive from a human donor in good health (CMV status not recorded). Some clones in this sample may be carry-over from other donors' samples.

This clonotype was picked up a small number of times. The genes are TRBV5-5 and TRBJ2-7; 7 bases are shared with TRBD1. Germline CDR1 and CDR2: SGHKS and YYEKEE (reference sequence). The CDR3 contains 17 residues. Trimming at V came to 0 bases and at J to 2 bases, leaving 11 bases not matched to a gene. The DNA of the CDR3 is TGTGCCAGCAGCTTGGGGACGGACAGGCTTGACCCCTACGAGCAGTACGTC. Its translation: CASSLGTDRLDPYEQYV.

In this sample, this clonotype turned up a few times. The V call is TRBV7-8, the J call TRBJ1-4; no clear D. The germline V gene has CDR1 SGHVS and CDR2 FQNEAQ. Deletions cut 0 bases from V and 5 bases from J, with 10 bases between. This CDR3 is built from 15 residues. CDR3 protein: CASSLAPGSNEKLFF. CDR3 in DNA: TGTGCCAGCAGCTTAGCTCCGGGATCCAATGAAAAACTGTTTTTT.

This chain uses TRBV11-3 with TRBJ2-5; D is uncertain. The length of the CDR3 is 16 residues. V was pared by 4 bases and J by 3 bases, with 18 bases between. Germline CDR1 is SGHNT and CDR2 is YENEEA. CDR3 bases: TGTGCCAGCAGCTCCAGTTTAGCTCCTCAGGAAGAGACCCAGTACTTC. Translated, it gives CASSSSLAPQEETQYF.

This clonotype turned up a few times. J is TRBJ1-1 and V is TRBV6-2 or TRBV6-3, with D unresolved. CDR1 is MNHEY and CDR2 is SVGEGT in the germline V gene. This CDR3 is built from 15 residues. Trimming removed 4 bases from V and 0 bases from J, with 12 bases in between. The chain's CDR3 is CASSSGFQLNTEAFF. The CDR3 nucleotides are TGTGCCAGCAGTTCTGGGTTCCAGCTGAACACTGAAGCTTTCTTT.

The V call is TRBV10-3, the J call TRBJ1-1; the match to TRBD1 covers 8 bases. With 6 bases clipped from V and 0 bases from J, the junction kept 3 bases outside the gene matches. Germline CDR1 ENHRY, CDR2 SYGVKD. The CDR3 has 14 residues. CDR3 sequence: CAIRGTGVNTEAFF. In DNA form, the CDR3 reads TGTGCCATCAGAGGGACAGGAGTGAACACTGAAGCTTTCTTT.

This clonotype was counted at least ten times. The chain is built from TRBV7-2 and TRBJ1-1; TRBD1 is a possible D gene (6 bases). The CDR3 spans 13 residues. Trimming removed 5 bases at V and 7 bases at J, with 14 bases between. The germline V gene encodes CDR1 SGHTA and CDR2 FQGNSA. The CDR3 DNA is TGTGCCAGCAGCCCCCCACAGGGCGTTGAAGCTTTCTTT. This encodes CASSPPQGVEAFF.

This clonotype was observed a few times. The V call is TRBV20-1, the J call TRBJ1-2; no firm D call. Per the germline V gene, CDR1 is DFQATT and CDR2 is SNEGSKA (reference sequence). Trimming took 0 bases from V and 0 from J, leaving 17 bases between them. The CDR3 covers 17 residues. The CDR3 sequence is CSARDRYRPTPNYGYTF. DNA of the CDR3: TGCAGTGCTAGAGATCGGTACAGACCTACCCCTAACTATGGCTACACCTTC.

The chain links TRBV6-2 or TRBV6-3 to TRBJ2-4; unclear D gene. V was pared by 2 bases and J by 2 bases, with 7 bases between. CDR3 length equals 14 residues. The germline V gene encodes CDR1 MNHEY and CDR2 SVGEGT. The chain's CDR3 is CASSYVGSKNIQYF. The CDR3 DNA sequence: TGTGCCAGCAGTTACGTGGGATCCAAAAACATTCAGTACTTC.

This clonotype was counted ten times or more. The rearrangement uses TRBV7-6 and TRBJ1-1; no reliable D call. There are 13 residues in the CDR3. In germline, CDR1 is SGHVS, CDR2 FNYEAQ. Trimming cost V 2 bases and J 1 base, with 5 bases left between them. The CDR3 DNA reads as TGTGCCAGCAGCTTACAGCCGAACACTGAAGCTTTCTTT. This sequence encodes CASSLQPNTEAFF.

The chain combines TRBV28 with TRBJ1-1; TRBD1 matches at 8 bases. J lost 1 base, V lost 3 bases, and 13 bases had no gene match. Looked up from germline, CDR1 is MDHEN and CDR2 is SYDVKM. This CDR3 contains 18 residues. Written as DNA, the CDR3 is TGTGCCAGCAGTTTTCCGGGACAGGAGGCTACTACGAACACTGAAGCTTTCTTT. Translating gives CASSFPGQEATTNTEAFF.

This clonotype was seen repeatedly, ten times or more. This chain links TRBV14 with TRBJ2-7, with D possibly TRBD2 on 6 matching bases. Germline V gene data show CDR1 as SGHDN and CDR2 as FVKESK. The CDR3 is made up of 13 amino acids. V was trimmed by 0 bases and J by 10 bases, leaving 13 bases between them. The CDR3 loop is CASSQEGGVDQYV. The CDR3 region has the DNA TGTGCCAGCAGCCAAGAGGGCGGGGTGGATCAGTACGTC.

This clonotype occurred many times. The chain uses TRBV7-3 and TRBJ2-3, with 11 bases matching TRBD2. Germline V lookup: CDR1 SGHTA, CDR2 FQGTGA. The CDR3 runs 15 residues. V lost 5 bases and J lost 4; bases outside the gene matches: 5. The CDR3 here is CASSPTSGASDTQYF. CDR3 DNA sequence: TGTGCCAGCAGCCCGACTAGCGGGGCCTCAGATACGCAGTATTTT.

This clonotype was seen a handful of times. DNA for the CDR3: TGTGCCAGCAGGAGACAGGGGTCGGGCACTGAAGCTTTCTTT. Translated, it gives CASRRQGSGTEAFF. V usage is TRBV5-8 and J usage is TRBJ1-1, with 8 bases aligning to TRBD1. The CDR3 length is 14 residues. The germline CDR1 and CDR2 sequences are SGHTS and YDEGEE. V lost 5 bases to trimming and J lost 4 bases; unmatched junction nucleotides: 7.

The chain is built from TRBV12-5 and TRBJ2-3, with TRBD1 identical over 10 bases. The CDR3 runs 16 residues. J lost 2 bases, V lost 4 bases, and 6 bases had no gene match. The V gene's germline CDR1 is LGHNT and CDR2 FRNRAP. CDR3: CASGWTGTGDTDTQYF. CDR3 in DNA: TGTGCTAGTGGTTGGACCGGGACAGGGGACACAGATACGCAGTATTTT.

A remark on this clonotype: One junction end does not reproduce the germline sequence, and a read error may be involved. The V call is TRBV29-1, the J call TRBJ2-5; 10 nucleotides agree with TRBD2. The germline gives CDR1 SQVTM, CDR2 ANQGSEA. The CDR3 length is 11 residues. The CDR3 loop is CSVPLGGLASF. The CDR3 DNA reads as TGCAGCGTCCCCTTGGGGGGACTAGCGTCCTTC.

DNA of the CDR3: TGCAGCGTAACCGGGACAGGGCCCGGAGATACGCAGTATTTT. Translated: CSVTGTGPGDTQYF. The chain combines TRBV29-1 with TRBJ2-3, with TRBD1 matching over 9 bases. V lost 6 bases, J lost 5 bases, and 9 bases stayed unmatched. This CDR3 contains 14 residues. CDR1 and CDR2 (germline): SQVTM, ANQGSEA.

The chain joins TRBV5-1 to TRBJ2-7; tentatively, D is TRBD2 (5 bases). V was clipped by 0 bases and J by 7 bases, with 14 bases between them. Germline V gene lookup returns CDR1 SGHRS and CDR2 YFSETQ. CDR3 length: 14 residues. The CDR3 DNA follows: TGCGCCAGCAGCTTGGCGGCGGGTCCGGGGGAGCAGTACGTC. Translating it yields CASSLAAGPGEQYV.

This clonotype occurred many times. The genes are TRBV7-8 and TRBJ2-7, with D possibly called TRBD1 or TRBD2 (5 bases each). The germline V and J ends were trimmed by 5 bases and 0 bases, with 11 bases remaining between them. The CDR3 is made up of 14 amino acids. Germline CDR1 is SGHVS and CDR2 is FQNEAQ. The CDR3 region is CASSPPGPSYEQYF. The CDR3 nucleotides are TGTGCCAGCAGCCCGCCGGGACCCTCCTACGAGCAGTACTTC. Together with reference TRBV7-8 and TRBJ2-7, the CDR3 gives the full variable domain: GAGVSQSPRYKVAKRGQDVALRCDPISGHVSLFWYQQALGQGPEFLTYFQNEAQLDKSGLPSDRFFAERPEGSVSTLKIQRTQQEDSAVYLCASSPPGPSYEQYFGPGTRLTVT.